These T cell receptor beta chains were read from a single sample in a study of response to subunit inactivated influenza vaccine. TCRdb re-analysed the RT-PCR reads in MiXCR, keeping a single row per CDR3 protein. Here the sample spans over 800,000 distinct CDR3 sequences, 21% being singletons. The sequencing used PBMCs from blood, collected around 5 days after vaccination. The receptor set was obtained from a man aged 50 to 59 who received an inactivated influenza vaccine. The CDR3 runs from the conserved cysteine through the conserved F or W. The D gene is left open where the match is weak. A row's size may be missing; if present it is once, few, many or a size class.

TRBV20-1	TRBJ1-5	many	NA	TGCAGTGCATGGCAGGGTAGCAATCAGCCCCAGCATTTT	CSAWQGSNQPQHF
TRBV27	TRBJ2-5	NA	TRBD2	TGTGCCAGCATGAAGGCTAGCGGAAGGGAGACCCAGTACTTC	CASMKASGRETQYF
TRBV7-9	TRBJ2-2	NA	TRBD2	TGTGCCAGCAGGCGGACTAGCGGGATGGGCACCGGGGAGCTGTTTTTT	CASRRTSGMGTGELFF
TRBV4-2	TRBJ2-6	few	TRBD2	TGTGCCAGCAGCCGACCGGGACTAGCGTCTGGGGCCAACGTCCTGACTTTC	CASSRPGLASGANVLTF
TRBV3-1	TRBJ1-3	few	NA	TGTGCCAGCAGCCAGGCCCGACGGGGGGGAAACACCATATATTTT	CASSQARRGGNTIYF
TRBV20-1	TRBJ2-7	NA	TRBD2	TGCAGTGGCATGTCGGGGAGCGGGACTTACTACGAGCAGTACTTC	CSGMSGSGTYYEQYF
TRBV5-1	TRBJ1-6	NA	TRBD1	TGCGCCAGCAGCCAAGGACAGGATAATTCACCCCTCCACTTT	CASSQGQDNSPLHF
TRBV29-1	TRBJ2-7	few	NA	TGCAGCGTCAATGGAGACTCCGGCTACGAGCAGTACTTC	CSVNGDSGYEQYF
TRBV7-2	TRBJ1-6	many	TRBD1	TGTGCCAGCAGCCCGAGGACAGGGGCAGGTTCACCCCTCCACTTT	CASSPRTGAGSPLHF
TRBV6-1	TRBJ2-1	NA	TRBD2	TGTGCCAGCAGTCCGAGCGGGAGTTACGCGGCTGAGCAGTTCTTC	CASSPSGSYAAEQFF
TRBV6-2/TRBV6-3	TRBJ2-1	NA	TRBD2	TGTGCCACCAGTTACTCCTCCCTTAGCGGGGCCTCCAGAGCCTCCTACAATGAGCAGTTCTTC	CATSYSSLSGASRASYNEQFF
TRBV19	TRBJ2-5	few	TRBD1	TGTGCCAGTAGTATGGACAGGGTGGGAGAGACCCAGTACTTC	CASSMDRVGETQYF
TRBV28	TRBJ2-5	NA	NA	TGTGCCAGCAGTAGGGCGGCGGCAGCCCAAGAGACCCAGTACTTC	CASSRAAAAQETQYF
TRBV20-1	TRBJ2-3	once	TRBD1	TGCAGTGTTACAAGACAGGGGGTACCTTGGGATACGCAGTATTTT	CSVTRQGVPWDTQYF
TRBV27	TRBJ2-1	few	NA	TGTGCCAGCAGTGAGCCCGGGAGACGGGAGCAGTTCTTC	CASSEPGRREQFF
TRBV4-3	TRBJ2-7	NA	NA	TGCGCCAGCAGCCAAAAAATACGGGATGGGGCCCCTTCCTACGAGCAGTACTTC	CASSQKIRDGAPSYEQYF
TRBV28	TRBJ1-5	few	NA	TGTGCCAGCAGTCCAACAGGGAGGTGGGCGCCCCAGCATTTT	CASSPTGRWAPQHF
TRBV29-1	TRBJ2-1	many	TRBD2	TGCAGCGCCACATCTCGCCCGACTAGCGGGAGGTCTGGTGAGCAGTTCTTC	CSATSRPTSGRSGEQFF
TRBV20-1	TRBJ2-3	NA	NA	TGCAATGCTATTAGAAGCACAGATACGCAGTATTTT	CNAIRSTDTQYF
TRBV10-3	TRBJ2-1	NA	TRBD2	TGTGCCATCAGTGAGCTACTAGCGGGAGGGTCGAGGGATGAGCAGTTCTTC	CAISELLAGGSRDEQFF
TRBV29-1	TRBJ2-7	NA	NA	TGCAGCGTTGTCACACTCTACAGCGAGCAGTACTTC	CSVVTLYSEQYF
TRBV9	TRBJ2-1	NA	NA	TGTGCCAGCTCCCCCGGTAGGGAGTGGAGTGAGCAGTTCTTC	CASSPGREWSEQFF
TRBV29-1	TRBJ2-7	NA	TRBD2	TGCAGCGTTGTCTCTAGCGGGAGAACAAGCGAGCAGTACTTC	CSVVSSGRTSEQYF
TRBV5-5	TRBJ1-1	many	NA	TGTGCCAGCAGCCTATTGGGTGAAGCTTTCTTT	CASSLLGEAFF
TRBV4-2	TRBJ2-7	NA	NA	TGTGCCAGCAGCCTCGCCGGGACCCCCGCCTACGAGCAGTACTTC	CASSLAGTPAYEQYF
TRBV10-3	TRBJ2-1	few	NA	TGTGCCATCAGTGAGACCCGAACCGAGCAGTTCTTC	CAISETRTEQFF
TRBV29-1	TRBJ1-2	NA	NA	TGCAGCGTTGAACGGGCATCTCTGGGGTATGACTACACCTTC	CSVERASLGYDYTF